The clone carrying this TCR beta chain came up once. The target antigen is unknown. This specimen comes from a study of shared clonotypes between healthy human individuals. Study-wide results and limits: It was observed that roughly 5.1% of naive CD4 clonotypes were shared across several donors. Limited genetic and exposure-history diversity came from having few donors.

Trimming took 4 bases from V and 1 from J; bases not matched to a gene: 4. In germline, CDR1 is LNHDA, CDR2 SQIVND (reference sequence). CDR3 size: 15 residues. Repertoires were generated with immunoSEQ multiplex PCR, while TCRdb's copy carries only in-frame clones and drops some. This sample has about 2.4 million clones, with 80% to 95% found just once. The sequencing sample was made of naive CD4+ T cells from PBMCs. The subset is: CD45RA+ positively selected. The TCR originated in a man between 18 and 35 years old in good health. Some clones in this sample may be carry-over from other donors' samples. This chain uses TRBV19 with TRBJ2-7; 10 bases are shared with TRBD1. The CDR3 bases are TGTGCCAGTAGTAATCGGGGACAGGGGTCCTACGAGCAGTACTTC. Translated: CASSNRGQGSYEQYF.